Sequencing of this T cell receptor (beta chain) was carried out in a study of T-cell memory formation after mild COVID-19. At the level of the study: TCR clusters were mostly donor specific.

Study-wide results and caveats: Of the contracting clones, CD4+ ones lay mainly in CM and EM, and CD8+ ones in EMRA. CD4/CD8 balance held among clones contracting day 15 to 85, and later expanders leaned CD4+.

5'RACE, which relied on constant-segment primers, yielded TCR alpha and TCR beta cDNA libraries carrying sample barcodes and UMIs. MiXCR, run by TCRdb on the 5' RACE reads, gives a single entry per CDR3 protein. Of around 390,000 distinct CDR3 sequences in the sample, around a sixth were seen once. Germline lookup yields CDR1 LGHNA and CDR2 YSLEER. The length of the CDR3 is 16 residues. Trimming pared 0 bases from V and 6 bases from J, leaving 14 bases between. To note about this clonotype: Its antigen is not known.

The source is a man in his late teens or twenties who had mild COVID-19 (a few samples of this study predate the infection). Cell type and time point are not known. This chain joins TRBV4-3 and TRBJ2-2; D remains ambiguous. Sequencing was performed on PBMCs or a T cell subset sorted from them (not recorded which). This chain's CDR3 is CASSQDKGLEAGELFF. CDR3 sequence (DNA): TGCGCCAGCAGCCAAGATAAAGGGCTTGAAGCCGGGGAGCTGTTTTTT.